In this sample, the clone carrying this T cell receptor (beta chain) turned up many times. The antigen remains undetermined. DNA and RNA were both co-extracted from approximately 20-30 mg of bulk tissue that had not been sorted. Resecting the tumor surgically was how the patients' primary liver carcinoma was treated. Chronic HBV infection was present, with no prior treatment. The authors made TCR beta cDNA from approximately 490 ng total RNA with a constant-region primer. Researchers made the TCR beta libraries by running three nested multiplex PCR rounds with slightly modified ARM-PCR. TRBV1-TRBV30 forward and Cbeta reverse primers drove the first two roughly 10-cycle rounds. TCRdb used MiXCR to reprocess the multiplex PCR reads, holding one entry per CDR3 protein. The data contain 80,000 or so distinct CDR3 sequences, about 64% of them singletons. The CDR3 length is 18 residues. V lost 8 bases and J lost 0; bases outside the gene matches: 16. Germline V gene sequence: CDR1 MDHEN, CDR2 SYDVKM.

These data are taken from a study of tumor-infiltrating lymphocytes in primary liver carcinoma. Overall study: The neoplasms were of stage T1-T3 N0M0, with dimensions of about 4.2 to 10 cm across.

Points from the study as a whole: Only about 7-25% of top clones were detected in each of the five tumor regions.

This receptor was taken from a woman in her fifties or sixties with primary liver carcinoma and hepatitis B virus infection. V usage is TRBV28 and J usage is TRBJ2-1, with TRBD2 matching over 7 bases. Sample: liver tumor tissue from sampling region 4. The subset was: tumor region T4, right-lateral pole. The CDR3 DNA is TGTGCCAGCCGACTCTGGGGGGGACGGTCTAGCTCCTACAATGAGCAGTTCTTC. Its translation is CASRLWGGRSSSYNEQFF.